A selection of T cell receptor beta chains follows, all from one sample in a study of cytomegalovirus exposure and HLA in healthy donors. Repertoires were generated with immunoSEQ multiplex PCR, while TCRdb's copy carries only in-frame clones and drops some. This table holds about 140,000 clones, 75% to 80% found once. Source material: PBMCs. These receptors all stem from a young man in good health and CMV-seronegative. Both conserved end residues are part of each CDR3. The D gene is left open where the match is weak. Clone size, where shown, is once, few, many, or a class for clones that have expanded.

V	J	D	size	DNA	CDR3
TRBV7-3	TRBJ2-7	TRBD1	.	TGTGCCAGCAGCCTAACAGGGGCCTACGAGCAGTACTTC	CASSLTGAYEQYF
TRBV12-2	TRBJ2-1	.	.	TGTGCAAGTCGCTTACGACTAGCGGTTGGCTCCTACAATGAGCAGTTCTTC	CASRLRLAVGSYNEQFF
TRBV9	TRBJ2-7	TRBD2	.	TGTGCCAGCAGCGGGGGACTAGCGGGAGACTACGAGCAGTACTTC	CASSGGLAGDYEQYF
TRBV13	TRBJ2-5	TRBD2	.	TGTGCCAGCAGGAACACTAGCGGGCAAGAGACCCAGTACTTC	CASRNTSGQETQYF
TRBV5-1	TRBJ1-3	.	.	TGCGCCAGCAGCTTAGGACTTCGTACTGGAAACACCATATATTTT	CASSLGLRTGNTIYF
TRBV5-1	TRBJ2-1	TRBD1	once	TGCGCCAGCAGCTTACTACGGGACAGGGTATCGGATGAGCAGTTCTTC	CASSLLRDRVSDEQFF
TRBV30	TRBJ2-2	TRBD1	.	TGTGCCTGGGGCTCGGGACAGGGAGTTGCCGGGGAGCTGTTTTTT	CAWGSGQGVAGELFF
TRBV14	TRBJ2-1	TRBD2	.	TGTGCCAGCAGCCAAGAAATAGCGGGACTTTACAATGAGCAGTTCTTC	CASSQEIAGLYNEQFF
TRBV9	TRBJ2-7	TRBD1	.	TGTGCCAGCAGCGAAACAGGGGCCCGCTCCTACGAGCAGTACTTC	CASSETGARSYEQYF
TRBV4-2	TRBJ2-1	TRBD2	few	TGTGCCAGCAGCCAGGCTAGCGGGAGACAGTATGAGCAGTTCTTC	CASSQASGRQYEQFF
TRBV19	TRBJ1-5	.	few	TGTGCCAGTAGTATTTGGGGCCAGAGCCGCAATCAGCCCCAGCATTTT	CASSIWGQSRNQPQHF
TRBV5-4	TRBJ2-7	TRBD2	.	TGTGCCAGCAGCTTGGGGAGTAGCGGGAGCGCCTACGAGCAGTACTTC	CASSLGSSGSAYEQYF
TRBV7-6	TRBJ2-2	.	.	TGTGCCAGCAGCCTACCGACAGGCTTTACGAACACCGGGGAGCTGTTTTTT	CASSLPTGFTNTGELFF
TRBV28	TRBJ1-5	.	.	TGTGCCAGCCAATTGTCGGTCCGGAGGGGCAATCAGCCCCAGCATTTT	CASQLSVRRGNQPQHF